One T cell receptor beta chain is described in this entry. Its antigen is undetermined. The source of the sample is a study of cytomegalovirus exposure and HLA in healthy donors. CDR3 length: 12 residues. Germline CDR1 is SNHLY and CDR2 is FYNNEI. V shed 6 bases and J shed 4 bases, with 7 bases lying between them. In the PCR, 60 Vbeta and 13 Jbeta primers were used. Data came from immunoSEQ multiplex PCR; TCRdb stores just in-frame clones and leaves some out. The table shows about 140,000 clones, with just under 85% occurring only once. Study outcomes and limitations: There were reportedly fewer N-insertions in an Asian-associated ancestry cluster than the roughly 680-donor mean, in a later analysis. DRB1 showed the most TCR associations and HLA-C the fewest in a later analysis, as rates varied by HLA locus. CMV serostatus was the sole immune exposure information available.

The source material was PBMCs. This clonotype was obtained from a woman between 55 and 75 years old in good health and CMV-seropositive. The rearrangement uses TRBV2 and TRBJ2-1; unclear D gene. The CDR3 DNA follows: TGTGCCAGCAGCCAACAGTACAATGAGCAGTTCTTC. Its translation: CASSQQYNEQFF.